This TCR beta chain was documented in a study of T cells after posttransplantation cyclophosphamide. Busulfan-fludarabine conditioning, marrow transplant, and cyclophosphamide on days +3 and +4 were administered. Profiling relied on immunoSEQ multiplex PCR, and the TCRdb table lists in-frame clones only, not all of them. This table holds fewer than 15,000 clones, about 1.9% found once. This receptor was obtained from a male patient between 25 and 39 years old who received an allogeneic stem cell transplant from a related donor, was CMV-positive, and had no GVHD. The graft donor may be the source of some T cells. Sequenced material: PBMCs, taken after allogeneic stem cell transplant with posttransplant cyclophosphamide.

The chain's CDR3 is CASTPGGQETQYF. Here the CDR3 DNA reads TGTGCCAGCACTCCAGGGGGGCAAGAGACCCAGTACTTC. V is TRBV28 and J is TRBJ2-5, with D possibly matching TRBD1 (7 bases). Germline values: CDR1 MDHEN, CDR2 SYDVKM. This CDR3 comprises 13 residues. V lost 7 bases, J lost 2 bases, and 11 bases lay in between.